This T cell receptor (beta chain) originates from a study of naive and memory T cell subsets. An equimolar mix of two oligonucleotides served as the beta constant-region primer for TRBC1 and TRBC2. Four rounds of PCR amplified the ligated cDNA using nested alpha and beta constant-region primers plus SP2. Ligation attached a single-stranded oligonucleotide with a 12-nucleotide UMI and the SP2 primer to the cDNA 3' end. TCRdb redid the calling of the UMI-ligation and nested PCR reads with MiXCR, one entry per CDR3 protein. The table records about 120,000 distinct CDR3 sequences, 36% of them present only once. The germline V gene has CDR1 MGHRA and CDR2 YSYEKL. The CDR3 spans 15 residues. V gave up 1 base and J gave up 3 bases, with 12 bases separating them.

Input material: central memory CD4+ T cells from blood. The rearrangement links TRBV4-1 to TRBJ1-2, with D uncertain. The sequence was collected from a human donor in good health. The CDR3 region has the DNA TGCGCCAGCAGCCAAGTTTTGAACACATACTATGGCTACACCTTC. Translating gives CASSQVLNTYYGYTF.